These 24 T cell receptor beta chains came from one sample sequenced in a study of persistence of HIV-infected CD4 T cells. The immunoSEQ assay was version 4, run in survey mode. TCRdb's table, derived via immunoSEQ multiplex PCR, lists solely in-frame clones and lacks some. Here the sample spans about 36,000 clones, 75% to 90% being singletons. The stimulus was an HIV-1 Gag 15-mer peptide pool, about 1 ug/peptide/mL. CD40L/CD69 double-negative CD45RO-high memory CD4+ T cells were collected. Their specific antigens are unknown. Specimen: cultured CD4+ T cells from PBMCs, collected from a patient who received antiretroviral therapy. The source is an adult with HIV. The donor label of this sample is uncertain.

This chain uses TRBV3-1 (or the pseudogene TRBV3-2) with TRBJ1-4; D not certain. In germline, CDR1 is LGHDT, CDR2 YNNKEL (reference sequence). The CDR3 length is 16 residues. Deletions cut 3 bases from V and 2 bases from J, with 13 bases between. The DNA of the CDR3 is TGTGCCAGCAGCCAGGACCTTGGACTGACTAATGAAAAACTGTTTTTT. Encoded protein: CASSQDLGLTNEKLFF.

This clone has just one count. This chain uses TRBV9 with TRBJ1-2; 7 bases map to TRBD1. The CDR3 extends over 15 amino acids. Per germline, CDR1 SGDLS and CDR2 YYNGEE. V dropped 2 bases and J dropped 2; count of bases not matched to a gene: 6. Here the CDR3 reads CASSVTRTGNYGYTF. The DNA for the CDR3 is TGTGCCAGCAGCGTGACCAGGACAGGCAACTATGGCTACACCTTC.

The chain joins TRBV5-1 to TRBJ1-1; 7 bases agree with TRBD1. Trimming cost V 4 bases and J 4 bases; bases outside gene matches: 7. The CDR3 is 14 amino acids. CDR1 SGHRS and CDR2 YFSETQ come from the germline V gene. CDR3 sequence reads: CASSPQGRGTEAFF. As DNA, the CDR3 is TGCGCCAGCAGCCCACAGGGGCGAGGCACTGAAGCTTTCTTT.

The rearrangement joins TRBV19 to TRBJ1-1, with no clear D. The V end lost 5 bases, the J end lost 0 bases, and 13 bases lay between the germline ends. There are 15 residues in the CDR3. From germline, CDR1 is LNHDA and CDR2 SQIVND (reference sequence). For the CDR3, the DNA is TGTGCCAGTAGTCGGGCCCTGGCACTGAACACTGAAGCTTTCTTT. Protein sequence: CASSRALALNTEAFF.

The chain has TRBV29-1 and TRBJ2-3; 8 bases match TRBD1. J lost 0 bases, V lost 3 bases, and 5 bases had no gene match. The CDR3 has 15 amino acids. Germline V lookup: CDR1 SQVTM, CDR2 ANQGSEA. CDR3 coding DNA: TGCAGCGTTGATAGGACAGGGCAGAGCACAGATACGCAGTATTTT. Its translation: CSVDRTGQSTDTQYF.

This rearrangement joins TRBV19 to TRBJ1-1; no clear D gene. The CDR3 loop spans 13 amino acids. Germline lookup yields CDR1 LNHDA and CDR2 SQIVND (reference sequence). Trimming stripped 2 bases from V and 2 bases from J, with 6 bases between. CDR3 region: CASSIRGNTEAFF. In DNA form, the CDR3 reads TGTGCCAGTAGTATACGCGGAAACACTGAAGCTTTCTTT.

This chain joins TRBV9 and TRBJ2-1; D might be TRBD2 (6 bases). V was shortened by 1 base and J by 6 bases, with 8 bases between the two germline ends. The CDR3 spans 13 residues. From germline, CDR1 is SGDLS and CDR2 YYNGEE. As DNA, the CDR3 is TGTGCCAGCAGCGTACGGGACTTCAATGAGCAGTTCTTC. Protein: CASSVRDFNEQFF.

The V gene is TRBV7-8, the J gene TRBJ1-3; 7 positions agree with TRBD1. V lost 5 bases to trimming and J lost 2 bases; unmatched junction nucleotides: 3. Germline CDR1 reads SGHVS; CDR2 reads FQNEAQ. The CDR3 consists of 14 residues. The CDR3 nucleotides are TGTGCCAGCAGCCCAGGGACAGCTGGAAACACCATATATTTT. It translates to CASSPGTAGNTIYF.

V usage is TRBV10-3 and J usage is TRBJ2-2, with D tentatively TRBD2 (7 bases). Trimming shortened V by 10 bases and J by 3 bases, and 18 bases separated the two germline ends. Germline V gene lookup returns CDR1 ENHRY and CDR2 SYGVKD. The CDR3 loop spans 15 amino acids. The CDR3: CATPLTGGHTGELFF. In DNA form, the CDR3 reads TGTGCCACCCCCCTAACGGGGGGCCACACCGGGGAGCTGTTTTTT.

The chain uses TRBV30 and TRBJ1-3; D is unresolved. V lost 5 bases and J lost 0, with 8 bases in between. This CDR3 has 13 residues. CDR1 is GTSNPN, CDR2 SVGIG, per germline (reference sequence). CDR3 sequence (DNA): TGTGCCTGGGATACAAGCTCTGGAAACACCATATATTTT. It specifies CAWDTSSGNTIYF. Full variable domain (missing parts from reference TRBV30 and TRBJ1-3): SQTIHQWPATLVQPVGSPLSLECTVEGTSNPNLYWYRQAAGRGLQLLFYSVGIGQISSEVPQNLSASRPQDRQFILSSKKLLLSDSGFYLCAWDTSSGNTIYFGEGSWLTVV.

V and J are TRBV5-1 and TRBJ2-1, with 13 bases aligning to TRBD2. Germline trimming cut 3 bases from V and 2 bases from J; bases unmatched to any gene: 2. The CDR3 is 16 residues long. CDR1 is SGHRS, CDR2 YFSETQ, per germline. CDR3 sequence (DNA): TGCGCCAGCAGCTCAGGACTAGCGGGGGCCTACAATGAGCAGTTCTTC. Its translation is CASSSGLAGAYNEQFF.

The V call is TRBV30, the J call TRBJ2-1, with 8 nucleotides matching TRBD2. CDR1 is GTSNPN, CDR2 SVGIG, per germline (reference sequence). The ends lost 2 bases at V and 0 bases at J; junction bases unmatched: 9. This CDR3 region has 17 residues. The CDR3, as DNA: TGTGCCTGGAGTCCCCTGGCGGGGGGATACTCCTACAATGAGCAGTTCTTC. This translates into CAWSPLAGGYSYNEQFF.

The rearrangement joins TRBV10-3 to TRBJ1-6, with 7 positions matching TRBD1. Germline values: CDR1 ENHRY, CDR2 SYGVKD. This CDR3 has 17 residues. V dropped 2 bases and J dropped 4; count of bases not matched to a gene: 8. CDR3 protein: CAISELGSGQYNSPLHF. The DNA of the CDR3 is TGTGCCATCAGTGAGCTCGGCTCGGGACAGTATAATTCACCCCTCCACTTT.

The CDR3 loop reads CACQPRDRNLDTEAFF. The CDR3 bases are TGTGCCTGTCAACCCCGGGACAGGAATTTGGACACTGAAGCTTTCTTT. The V call is TRBV30, the J call TRBJ1-1, with 8 bases that match TRBD1. V lost 6 bases and J lost 3; bases outside the gene matches: 15. CDR1 and CDR2 (germline): GTSNPN, SVGIG (reference sequence). The CDR3 spans 16 residues.

V usage is TRBV5-6 and J usage is TRBJ1-2, with a possible D match to TRBD1 (6 bases). CDR1 and CDR2 from the germline V gene are SGHDT and YYEEEE. The germline V and J ends were trimmed by 1 base and 4 bases, with 11 bases remaining between them. CDR3 length: 14 amino acids. CDR3 sequence (DNA): TGTGCCAGCAGCTTGACAGGGCCTTCCTATGGCTACACCTTC. Translating gives CASSLTGPSYGYTF.

This sequence joins TRBV30 and TRBJ1-1; weak D call: TRBD1 (5 bases). The CDR3 is made up of 18 amino acids. CDR1 is GTSNPN, CDR2 SVGIG, per germline (reference sequence). V lost 0 bases and J 1 base, leaving 21 bases between the germline ends. The CDR3 protein is CAWSVSLWGYRGNTEAFF. The CDR3 region has the DNA TGTGCCTGGAGTGTGTCTCTTTGGGGCTATCGGGGGAACACTGAAGCTTTCTTT.

This clone came up a few times. The rearrangement joins TRBV7-9 to TRBJ2-5; 9 positions agree with TRBD1. Germline assignment: CDR1 SEHNR and CDR2 FQNEAQ (reference sequence). The CDR3 spans 14 residues. The junction had 7 bases not matched to a gene; V was cut back by 6 bases and J by 5 bases. The DNA of the CDR3 is TGTGCCAGCAGTTCCGGACAGGGGTGGGAGACCCAGTACTTC. It codes for CASSSGQGWETQYF.

The CDR3 DNA reads TGCAGCGTAGTACGACAGAACTCCTACGAGCAGTACTTC. Encoded protein: CSVVRQNSYEQYF. This chain uses TRBV29-1 with TRBJ2-7, with D possibly matching TRBD1 (5 bases). Germline lookup yields CDR1 SQVTM and CDR2 ANQGSEA. This CDR3 has 13 amino acids. The V and J ends lost 6 bases and 0 bases respectively, with 12 bases between them.

This clone occurred once. One end of the junction fails to match germline, which may point to a read error. This chain connects TRBV30 to TRBJ1-3, with 8 bases lining up with TRBD1. CDR1 is GTSNPN and CDR2 is SVGIG in the germline V gene (reference sequence). CDR3 length equals 12 residues. CDR3 region: CAWTGSGNTIYF. CDR3 DNA: TGTGCTTGGACAGGGTCTGGAAACACCATATATTTT.

The chain couples TRBV5-4 to TRBJ2-1; D remains unclear. The ends were cut back, 2 bases at V and 10 bases at J, with 13 bases in the middle. Germline assignment: CDR1 SGHNT and CDR2 YYREEE (reference sequence). CDR3 size: 13 residues. The CDR3 DNA follows: TGTGCCAGCAGCTTCGCCGGCCCCGTGGAGCAGTTCTTC. Translation gives CASSFAGPVEQFF.

The chain recombines TRBV29-1 with TRBJ2-2; tentative D call: TRBD1 (6 bases). The CDR3 has 14 residues. Trimming cost V 6 bases and J 0 bases, with 11 bases left between them. CDR1 and CDR2 (germline): SQVTM, ANQGSEA. CDR3 sequence: CSVTGPSNTGELFF. The CDR3 DNA sequence: TGCAGCGTCACAGGGCCTTCGAACACCGGGGAGCTGTTTTTT.

The chain uses TRBV7-3 and TRBJ2-1; D remains ambiguous. The CDR3 contains 14 residues. Trimming pared 4 bases from V and 4 bases from J, leaving 11 bases between. CDR1 is SGHTA, CDR2 FQGTGA, per germline. CDR3 residues: CASSSPDRYNEQFF. The CDR3 DNA follows: TGTGCCAGCAGCTCCCCTGACCGTTACAATGAGCAGTTCTTC.

The V call is TRBV3-1 (or the pseudogene TRBV3-2), the J call TRBJ2-3, with TRBD2 matching 9 bases. The junction had 15 bases not matched to a gene; V was cut back by 4 bases and J by 7 bases. Germline lookup yields CDR1 LGHDT and CDR2 YNNKEL (reference sequence). CDR3 length: 17 residues. The CDR3 sequence is CASSLTKLAGHRYTQYF. For the CDR3, the DNA is TGTGCCAGCAGCCTCACAAAACTAGCGGGCCACCGATATACGCAGTATTTT.

This chain connects TRBV5-1 to TRBJ2-5, with TRBD2 matching over 9 bases. The CDR3 sequence is 15 residues long. V lost 4 bases to trimming and J lost 3 bases; unmatched junction nucleotides: 7. Germline lookup yields CDR1 SGHRS and CDR2 YFSETQ. In DNA form, the CDR3 reads TGCGCCAGCAGCGCTACCGGGACTAGCAAAGAGACCCAGTACTTC. Its translation: CASSATGTSKETQYF.